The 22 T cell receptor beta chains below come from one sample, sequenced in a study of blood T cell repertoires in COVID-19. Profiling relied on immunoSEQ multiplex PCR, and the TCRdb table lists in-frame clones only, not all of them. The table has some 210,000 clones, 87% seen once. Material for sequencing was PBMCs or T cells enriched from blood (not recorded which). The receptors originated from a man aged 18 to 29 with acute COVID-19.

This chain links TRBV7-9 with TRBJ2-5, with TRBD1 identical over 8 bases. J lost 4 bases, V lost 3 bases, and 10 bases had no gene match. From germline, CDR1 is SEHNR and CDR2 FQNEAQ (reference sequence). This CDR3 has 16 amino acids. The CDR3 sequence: CASSFYMGQVGETQYF. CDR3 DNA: TGTGCCAGCAGCTTTTACATGGGACAGGTCGGAGAGACCCAGTACTTC. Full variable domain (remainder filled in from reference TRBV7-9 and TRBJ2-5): DTGVSQNPRHKITKRGQNVTFRCDPISEHNRLYWYRQTLGQGPEFLTYFQNEAQLEKSRLLSDRFSAERPKGSFSTLEIQRTEQGDSAMYLCASSFYMGQVGETQYFGPGTRLLVL.

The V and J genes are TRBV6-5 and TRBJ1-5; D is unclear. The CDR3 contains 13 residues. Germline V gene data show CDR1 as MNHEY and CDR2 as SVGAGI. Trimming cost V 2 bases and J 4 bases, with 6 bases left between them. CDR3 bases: TGTGCCAGCAGTTACGGCCCTAATCAGCCCCAGCATTTT. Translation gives CASSYGPNQPQHF.

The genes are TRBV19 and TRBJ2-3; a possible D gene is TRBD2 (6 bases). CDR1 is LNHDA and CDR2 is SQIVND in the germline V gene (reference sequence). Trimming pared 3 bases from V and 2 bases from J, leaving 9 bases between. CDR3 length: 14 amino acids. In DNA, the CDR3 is TGTGCCAGTAGTATCGCGGGGTCCACAGATACGCAGTATTTT. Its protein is CASSIAGSTDTQYF. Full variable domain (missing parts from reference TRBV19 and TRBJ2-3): DGGITQSPKYLFRKEGQNVTLSCEQNLNHDAMYWYRQDPGQGLRLIYYSQIVNDFQKGDIAEGYSVSREKKESFPLTVTSAQKNPTAFYLCASSIAGSTDTQYFGPGTRLTVL.

This chain's CDR3 is CASSQRTGLTSTDTQYF. CDR3 bases: TGCGCCAGCAGCCAAAGGACAGGGCTCACTAGCACAGATACGCAGTATTTT. The chain couples TRBV4-1 to TRBJ2-3; 8 nucleotides agree with TRBD1. This CDR3 has 17 residues. Per germline, CDR1 MGHRA and CDR2 YSYEKL. The V and J ends lost 2 bases and 0 bases, in that order; junction bases with no gene match: 7.

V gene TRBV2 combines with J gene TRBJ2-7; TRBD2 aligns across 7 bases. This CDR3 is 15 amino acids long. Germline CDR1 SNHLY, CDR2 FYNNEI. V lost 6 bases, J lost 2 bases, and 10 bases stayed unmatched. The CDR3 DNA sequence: TGTGCCAGCAGGGGCCCACTAGCGCCCACCTACGAGCAGTACTTC. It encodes CASRGPLAPTYEQYF.

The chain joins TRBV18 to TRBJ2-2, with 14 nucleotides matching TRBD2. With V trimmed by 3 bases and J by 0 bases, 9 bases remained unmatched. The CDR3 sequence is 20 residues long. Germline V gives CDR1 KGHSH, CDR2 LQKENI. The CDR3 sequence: CASSPTPPGLAGANTGELFF. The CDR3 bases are TGTGCCAGCTCACCGACCCCACCGGGACTAGCGGGAGCGAACACCGGGGAGCTGTTTTTT.

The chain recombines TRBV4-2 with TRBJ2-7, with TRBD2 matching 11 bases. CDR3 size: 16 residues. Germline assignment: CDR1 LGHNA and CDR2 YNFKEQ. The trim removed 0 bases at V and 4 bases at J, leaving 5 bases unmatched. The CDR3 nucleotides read TGTGCCAGCAGCCAAGAGGGGGCTAGCGGGAGGTACGAGCAGTACTTC. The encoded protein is CASSQEGASGRYEQYF.

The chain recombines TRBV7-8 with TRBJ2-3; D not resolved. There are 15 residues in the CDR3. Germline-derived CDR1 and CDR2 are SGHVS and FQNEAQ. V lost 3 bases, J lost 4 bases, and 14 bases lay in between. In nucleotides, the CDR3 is TGTGCCAGCAGCTTTAGACGGATCCGGGCAGATACGCAGTATTTT. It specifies CASSFRRIRADTQYF.

This CDR3 reads CSVVGANTEAFF. The CDR3 region has the DNA TGCAGCGTTGTAGGGGCTAACACTGAAGCTTTCTTT. The chain recombines TRBV29-1 with TRBJ1-1, with a possible D match to TRBD1 (5 bases). The CDR3 sequence is 12 residues long. Germline CDR1 reads SQVTM; CDR2 reads ANQGSEA. V was cut by 4 bases and J by 2 bases, with 8 bases left in between. Filled out from reference TRBV29-1 and TRBJ1-1, the complete variable domain reads SAVISQKPSRDICQRGTSLTIQCQVDSQVTMMFWYRQQPGQSLTLIATANQGSEATYESGFVIDKFPISRPNLTFSTLTVSNMSPEDSSIYLCSVVGANTEAFFGQGTRLTVV.

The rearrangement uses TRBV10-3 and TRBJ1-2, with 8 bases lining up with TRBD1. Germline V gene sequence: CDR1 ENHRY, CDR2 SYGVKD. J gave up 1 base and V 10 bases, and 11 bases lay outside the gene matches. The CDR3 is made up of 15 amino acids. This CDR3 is CATLPRDRNNYGYTF. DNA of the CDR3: TGTGCCACTTTACCCCGGGACAGGAATAACTATGGCTACACCTTC.

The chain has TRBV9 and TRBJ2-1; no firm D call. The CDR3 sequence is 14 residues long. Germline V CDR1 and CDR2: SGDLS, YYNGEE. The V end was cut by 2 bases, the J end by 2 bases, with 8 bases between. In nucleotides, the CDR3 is TGTGCCAGCAGCGTCGGGTCCACCTACAATGAGCAGTTCTTC. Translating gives CASSVGSTYNEQFF. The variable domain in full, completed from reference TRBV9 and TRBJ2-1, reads DSGVTQTPKHLITATGQRVTLRCSPRSGDLSVYWYQQSLDQGLQFLIQYYNGEERAKGNILERFSAQQFPDLHSELNLSSLELGDSALYFCASSVGSTYNEQFFGPGTRLTVL.

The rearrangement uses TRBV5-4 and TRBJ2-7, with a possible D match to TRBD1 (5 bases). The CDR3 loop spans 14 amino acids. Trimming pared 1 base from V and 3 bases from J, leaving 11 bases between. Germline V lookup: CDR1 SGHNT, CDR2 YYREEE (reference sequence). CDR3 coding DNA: TGTGCCAGCAGCTTGCGGCAGGGTAACTACGAGCAGTACTTC. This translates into CASSLRQGNYEQYF. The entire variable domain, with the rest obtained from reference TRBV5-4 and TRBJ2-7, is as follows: ETGVTQSPTHLIKTRGQQVTLRCSSQSGHNTVSWYQQALGQGPQFIFQYYREEENGRGNFPPRFSGLQFPNYSSELNVNALELDDSALYLCASSLRQGNYEQYFGPGTRLTVT.

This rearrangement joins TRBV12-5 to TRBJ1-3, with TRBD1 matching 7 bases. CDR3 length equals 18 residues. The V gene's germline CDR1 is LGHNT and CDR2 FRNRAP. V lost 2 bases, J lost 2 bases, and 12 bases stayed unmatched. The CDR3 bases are TGTGCTAGTGGTTTGTGGAGGGGGCGCTTCTTACCTGGAAACACCATATATTTT. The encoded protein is CASGLWRGRFLPGNTIYF.

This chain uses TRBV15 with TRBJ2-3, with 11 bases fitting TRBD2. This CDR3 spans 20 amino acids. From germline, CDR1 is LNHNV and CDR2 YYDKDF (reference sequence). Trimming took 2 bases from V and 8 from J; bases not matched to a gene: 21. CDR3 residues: CATSRYRQGLAGAGPGTQYF. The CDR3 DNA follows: TGTGCCACCAGCAGATACAGACAAGGACTAGCGGGTGCCGGTCCAGGTACGCAGTATTTT.

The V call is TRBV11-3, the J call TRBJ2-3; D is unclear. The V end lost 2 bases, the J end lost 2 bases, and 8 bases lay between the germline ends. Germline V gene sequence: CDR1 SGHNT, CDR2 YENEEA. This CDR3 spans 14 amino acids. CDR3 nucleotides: TGTGCCAGCAGCTTACTTGTCGTCACAGATACGCAGTATTTT. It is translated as CASSLLVVTDTQYF. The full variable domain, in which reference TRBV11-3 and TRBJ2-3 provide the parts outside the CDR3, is EAGVVQSPRYKIIEKKQPVAFWCNPISGHNTLYWYLQNLGQGPELLIRYENEEAVDDSQLPKDRFSAERLKGVDSTLKIQPAELGDSAVYLCASSLLVVTDTQYFGPGTRLTVL.

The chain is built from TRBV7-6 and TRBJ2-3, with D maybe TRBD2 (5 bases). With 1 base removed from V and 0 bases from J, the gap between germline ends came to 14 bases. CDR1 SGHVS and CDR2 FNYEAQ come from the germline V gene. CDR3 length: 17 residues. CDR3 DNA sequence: TGTGCCAGCAGCTTAGTGTCACGGGGTACTAGCACAGATACGCAGTATTTT. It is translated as CASSLVSRGTSTDTQYF.

The CDR3 DNA follows: TGTGCCAGCAGCTTATCGGCGGGAGGGCGCACAGATACGCAGTATTTT. Translating gives CASSLSAGGRTDTQYF. The chain recombines TRBV7-2 with TRBJ2-3, with TRBD2 matching 9 bases. The CDR3 has 16 residues. CDR1 SGHTA and CDR2 FQGNSA come from the germline V gene. V shed 2 bases and J 1 base; nucleotides not matched to a gene: 4.

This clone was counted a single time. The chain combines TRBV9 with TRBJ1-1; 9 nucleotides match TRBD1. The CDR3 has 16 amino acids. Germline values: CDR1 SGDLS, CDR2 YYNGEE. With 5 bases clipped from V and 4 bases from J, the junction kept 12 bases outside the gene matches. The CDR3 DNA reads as TGTGCCAGCAGTCAACCGGGACAGGGTGGGCTCACTGAAGCTTTCTTT. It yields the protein CASSQPGQGGLTEAFF. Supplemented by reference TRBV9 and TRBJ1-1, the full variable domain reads DSGVTQTPKHLITATGQRVTLRCSPRSGDLSVYWYQQSLDQGLQFLIQYYNGEERAKGNILERFSAQQFPDLHSELNLSSLELGDSALYFCASSQPGQGGLTEAFFGQGTRLTVV.

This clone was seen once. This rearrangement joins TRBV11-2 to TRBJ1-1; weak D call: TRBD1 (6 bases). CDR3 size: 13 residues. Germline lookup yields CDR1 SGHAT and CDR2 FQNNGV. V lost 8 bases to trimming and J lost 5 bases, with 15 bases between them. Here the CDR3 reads CASRRQEFTEAFF. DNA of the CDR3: TGTGCCAGCCGGAGACAGGAATTTACTGAAGCTTTCTTT. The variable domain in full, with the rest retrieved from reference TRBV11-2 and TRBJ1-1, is EAGVAQSPRYKIIEKRQSVAFWCNPISGHATLYWYQQILGQGPKLLIQFQNNGVVDDSQLPKDRFSAERLKGVDSTLKIQPAKLEDSAVYLCASRRQEFTEAFFGQGTRLTVV.

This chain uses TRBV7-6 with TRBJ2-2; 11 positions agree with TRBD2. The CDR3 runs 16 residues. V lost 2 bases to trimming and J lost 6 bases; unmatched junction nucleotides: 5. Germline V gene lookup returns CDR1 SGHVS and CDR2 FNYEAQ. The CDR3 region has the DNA TGTGCCAGCAGCTTAATAGCGGGAGGGGACGCCGGGGAGCTGTTTTTT. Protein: CASSLIAGGDAGELFF. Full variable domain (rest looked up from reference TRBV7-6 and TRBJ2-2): GAGVSQSPRYKVTKRGQDVALRCDPISGHVSLYWYRQALGQGPEFLTYFNYEAQQDKSGLPNDRFSAERPEGSISTLTIQRTEQRDSAMYRCASSLIAGGDAGELFFGEGSRLTVL.

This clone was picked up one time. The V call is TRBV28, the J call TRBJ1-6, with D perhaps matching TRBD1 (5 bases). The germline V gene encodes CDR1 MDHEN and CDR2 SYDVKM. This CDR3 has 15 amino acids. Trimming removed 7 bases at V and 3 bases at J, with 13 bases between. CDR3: CASKIRQIYNSPLHF. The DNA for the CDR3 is TGTGCCAGCAAGATCCGACAGATCTATAATTCACCCCTCCACTTT.

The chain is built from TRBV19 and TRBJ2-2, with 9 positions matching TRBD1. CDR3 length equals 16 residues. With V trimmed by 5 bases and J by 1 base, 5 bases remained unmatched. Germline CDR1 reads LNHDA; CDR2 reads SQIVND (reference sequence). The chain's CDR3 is CASSPRQGENTGELFF. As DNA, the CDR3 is TGTGCCAGTAGTCCTCGACAGGGGGAGAACACCGGGGAGCTGTTTTTT.